This T cell receptor (beta chain) was found in a study of OX40 agonist ivuxolimab in advanced cancers. The overall study: With a range of roughly 20 to 80, age averaged roughly 60 years, and around 83% were male. General study findings and limits: The 0.1-3.0 mg/kg partial responders had among the lowest clonal expansion. CD8+ T cells were the subset that, on average, had more expanded clones than CD4+.

Profiled with immunoSEQ multiplex PCR; TCRdb holds only in-frame clones, not every one. The profile shows 53,000 or so clones, about 82% of them singletons. As for this clone: Its cognate antigen is unknown.

The investigators sampled blood at baseline, at cycle 4 day 1, and at cycle 7 day 1. The germline V gene encodes CDR1 LNHDA and CDR2 SQIVND (reference sequence). This CDR3 contains 13 residues. V lost 5 bases, J lost 2 bases, and 7 bases lay in between. The sequencing here drew on CD4+ or CD8+ T cells sorted from blood, taken in a trial of the OX40 agonist ivuxolimab. The chain is built from TRBV19 and TRBJ2-1, with D hard to call. This receptor was identified in an adult with an advanced solid tumor such as melanoma, head and neck, liver or kidney cancer. This chain's CDR3 is CASSGLTYNEQFF. The CDR3 region has the DNA TGTGCCAGTAGTGGGCTGACCTACAATGAGCAGTTCTTC.